The next 18 T cell receptor beta chains were all read from a single sample in a study of OX40 agonist ivuxolimab in advanced cancers. The protocol was immunoSEQ multiplex PCR, while the TCRdb copy is restricted to in-frame clones and leaves out a portion. This sample carries about 98,000 clones, around 85% of them seen once, and the ten largest clones take 0.82%. This specimen was CD4+ or CD8+ T cells sorted from blood, taken in a trial of the OX40 agonist ivuxolimab. All receptors come from an adult with an advanced solid tumor such as melanoma, head and neck, liver or kidney cancer.

This clone has only one observation. The gene calls are TRBV5-1 and TRBJ2-5, with D uncertain. V was shortened by 0 bases and J by 5 bases, with 14 bases between the two germline ends. The CDR3 is 15 residues long. Germline V gene data show CDR1 as SGHRS and CDR2 as YFSETQ. The CDR3 DNA sequence: TGCGCCAGCAGCTTGGACGGCCCTGGAAGGGAGACCCAGTACTTC. Translation gives CASSLDGPGRETQYF.

There are a few counts of this clone. CDR3 loop: CASSHHTQYF. CDR3 DNA: TGTGCCAGCAGCCATCATACCCAGTACTTC. The genes are TRBV5-6 and TRBJ2-5, with no clear D. Germline CDR1 and CDR2: SGHDT and YYEEEE. This CDR3 has 10 amino acids. V was pared by 4 bases and J by 8 bases, with 6 bases between.

The chain is built from TRBV28 and TRBJ2-1; TRBD2 aligns across 12 bases. CDR1 and CDR2 (germline): MDHEN, SYDVKM. V was clipped by 4 bases and J by 4 bases; unmatched bases: 2. This CDR3 is 15 amino acids long. CDR3 DNA: TGTGCCAGCAGTTCTAGCGGGAGGGGGTACAATGAGCAGTTCTTC. Translation gives CASSSSGRGYNEQFF.

The rearrangement links TRBV7-2 to TRBJ2-6; D is possibly TRBD1 (8 bases). Germline-derived CDR1 and CDR2 are SGHTA and FQGNSA. CDR3 size: 17 residues. V was clipped by 5 bases and J by 2 bases, with 16 bases between them. The CDR3: CASSPGGGGAGANVLTF. The CDR3 nucleotides read TGTGCCAGCAGCCCAGGGGGCGGGGGAGCTGGGGCCAACGTCCTGACTTTC.

This clone was counted once. The chain carries TRBV28 and TRBJ2-7; 9 positions agree with TRBD1. V lost 4 bases and J lost 2; bases outside the gene matches: 3. The germline CDR1 and CDR2 sequences are MDHEN and SYDVKM. This CDR3 is 14 amino acids long. DNA of the CDR3: TGTGCCAGCAGTTCGGACAGGGGAGCCTACGAGCAGTACTTC. This sequence encodes CASSSDRGAYEQYF.

This chain connects TRBV5-1 to TRBJ2-2; unclear D gene. The CDR3 is made up of 16 amino acids. Per germline, CDR1 SGHRS and CDR2 YFSETQ. Trimming took 1 base from V and 5 from J, leaving 15 bases between them. CDR3 DNA sequence: TGCGCCAGCAGCTTGTCCCCCCGCCCCGCTACCGGGGAGCTGTTTTTT. Amino acid sequence: CASSLSPRPATGELFF. The full variable domain, completed using reference TRBV5-1 and TRBJ2-2, is KAGVTQTPRYLIKTRGQQVTLSCSPISGHRSVSWYQQTPGQGLQFLFEYFSETQRNKGNFPGRFSGRQFSNSRSEMNVSTLELGDSALYLCASSLSPRPATGELFFGEGSRLTVL.

V gene TRBV2 combines with J gene TRBJ2-3, with D possibly being TRBD2 (5 bases). Germline V gene lookup returns CDR1 SNHLY and CDR2 FYNNEI. Trimming stripped 7 bases from V and 9 bases from J, with 14 bases between. The CDR3 has 12 residues. The CDR3, as DNA: TGTGCCAGCATGTCTGGCGGGCTGACGCAGTATTTT. It is translated as CASMSGGLTQYF.

J is TRBJ1-3 and V is TRBV18; D is ambiguous. V was cut by 0 bases and J by 0 bases, with 12 bases left in between. Germline lookup yields CDR1 KGHSH and CDR2 LQKENI. The CDR3 is 17 residues long. The CDR3 DNA is TGTGCCAGCTCACCACCCACGAGGATGGGCTCTGGAAACACCATATATTTT. Amino acid sequence: CASSPPTRMGSGNTIYF.

The chain combines TRBV5-6 with TRBJ2-2, with 9 nucleotides matching TRBD2. V lost 5 bases and J lost 7; bases outside the gene matches: 12. CDR1 and CDR2 (germline): SGHDT, YYEEEE. CDR3 length: 16 residues. The DNA of the CDR3 is TGTGCCAGCAGTTTCAAGCGGGAGGCGATAGACGGGGAGCTGTTTTTT. Residues: CASSFKREAIDGELFF.

V gene TRBV9 combines with J gene TRBJ1-1; D ambiguous. V lost 2 bases and J 1 base, leaving 6 bases between the germline ends. This CDR3 contains 13 residues. Germline V gene lookup returns CDR1 SGDLS and CDR2 YYNGEE. As DNA, the CDR3 is TGTGCCAGCAGCGTGTTTTGGAACACTGAAGCTTTCTTT. This encodes CASSVFWNTEAFF.

CDR3 sequence: CASSRRQLLYEQYF. CDR3 coding DNA: TGTGCCAGCAGCCGACGACAGCTTCTATACGAGCAGTACTTC. The chain carries TRBV6-5 and TRBJ2-5; weak D call: TRBD1 (5 bases). TRBJ2-7 explains the end of the DNA better; the J call may be wrong. CDR1 MNHEY and CDR2 SVGAGI come from the germline V gene. This CDR3 contains 14 residues.

The chain combines TRBV19 with TRBJ2-2; the match to TRBD1 covers 9 bases. Germline V lookup: CDR1 LNHDA, CDR2 SQIVND (reference sequence). V dropped 4 bases and J dropped 1; count of bases not matched to a gene: 1. CDR3 length equals 15 residues. This chain's CDR3 is CASSKTGGNTGELFF. For the CDR3, the DNA is TGTGCCAGTAGTAAGACAGGGGGGAACACCGGGGAGCTGTTTTTT.

V is TRBV11-3 and J is TRBJ2-5; 14 bases line up with TRBD2. This CDR3 comprises 16 residues. Germline CDR1 and CDR2: SGHNT and YENEEA. V was clipped by 4 bases and J by 1 base; unmatched bases: 2. CDR3 protein: CASSYGTSGSQETQYF. The CDR3 DNA reads as TGTGCCAGCAGCTACGGGACTAGCGGGAGCCAAGAGACCCAGTACTTC.

The rearrangement uses TRBV2 and TRBJ2-7; TRBD1 might be the D (5 bases). Germline values: CDR1 SNHLY, CDR2 FYNNEI. This CDR3 has 12 amino acids. Trimming took off 4 bases at V and 4 bases at J, with 8 bases between the two ends. The CDR3 is CASSAQGYEQYF. The CDR3 nucleotides read TGTGCCAGCAGTGCGCAGGGTTACGAGCAGTACTTC.

This clone turned up a few times. The chain employs TRBV27 and TRBJ2-7; D is undetermined. The germline V gene encodes CDR1 MNHEY and CDR2 SMNVEV (reference sequence). The CDR3 contains 14 residues. V lost 7 bases to trimming and J lost 2 bases, with 15 bases between them. CDR3 DNA sequence: TGTGCCAGCAAAGAGACACGTTTCACCTACGAGCAGTACTTC. Its protein product is CASKETRFTYEQYF.

CDR3 sequence (DNA): TGCGCCAGCAGCTCTCAGGACGGACCCTACGAGCAGTACTTC. It is translated as CASSSQDGPYEQYF. V is TRBV5-1 and J is TRBJ2-5, with D hard to call. The J call may be mistaken, given a closer DNA end match to TRBJ2-7. From germline, CDR1 is SGHRS and CDR2 YFSETQ. The CDR3 covers 14 residues.

A few counts support this clone. Distinct nucleotide sequences in the sample also encode this CDR3. The chain employs TRBV19 and TRBJ2-7; no definite D call. CDR1 and CDR2 from the germline V gene are LNHDA and SQIVND (reference sequence). Trimming removed 5 bases at V and 1 base at J, with 12 bases between. The CDR3 has 14 amino acids. The CDR3 DNA is TGTGCCAGTAGTTCGGCTCTATCTTCCTACGAGCAGTACTTC. Protein product: CASSSALSSYEQYF. The full variable domain, in which reference TRBV19 and TRBJ2-7 provide the parts outside the CDR3, is DGGITQSPKYLFRKEGQNVTLSCEQNLNHDAMYWYRQDPGQGLRLIYYSQIVNDFQKGDIAEGYSVSREKKESFPLTVTSAQKNPTAFYLCASSSALSSYEQYFGPGTRLTVT.

The V and J genes are TRBV7-9 and TRBJ2-6, with no clear D. The CDR3 extends over 16 amino acids. V shed 0 bases and J shed 0 bases, with 6 bases lying between them. CDR1 and CDR2 (germline): SEHNR, FQNEAQ (reference sequence). CDR3 nucleotide sequence: TGTGCCAGCAGCTTAGCAGTGGCCTCTGGGGCCAACGTCCTGACTTTC. It codes for CASSLAVASGANVLTF. Supplemented by reference TRBV7-9 and TRBJ2-6, the full variable domain reads DTGVSQNPRHKITKRGQNVTFRCDPISEHNRLYWYRQTLGQGPEFLTYFQNEAQLEKSRLLSDRFSAERPKGSFSTLEIQRTEQGDSAMYLCASSLAVASGANVLTFGAGSRLTVL.